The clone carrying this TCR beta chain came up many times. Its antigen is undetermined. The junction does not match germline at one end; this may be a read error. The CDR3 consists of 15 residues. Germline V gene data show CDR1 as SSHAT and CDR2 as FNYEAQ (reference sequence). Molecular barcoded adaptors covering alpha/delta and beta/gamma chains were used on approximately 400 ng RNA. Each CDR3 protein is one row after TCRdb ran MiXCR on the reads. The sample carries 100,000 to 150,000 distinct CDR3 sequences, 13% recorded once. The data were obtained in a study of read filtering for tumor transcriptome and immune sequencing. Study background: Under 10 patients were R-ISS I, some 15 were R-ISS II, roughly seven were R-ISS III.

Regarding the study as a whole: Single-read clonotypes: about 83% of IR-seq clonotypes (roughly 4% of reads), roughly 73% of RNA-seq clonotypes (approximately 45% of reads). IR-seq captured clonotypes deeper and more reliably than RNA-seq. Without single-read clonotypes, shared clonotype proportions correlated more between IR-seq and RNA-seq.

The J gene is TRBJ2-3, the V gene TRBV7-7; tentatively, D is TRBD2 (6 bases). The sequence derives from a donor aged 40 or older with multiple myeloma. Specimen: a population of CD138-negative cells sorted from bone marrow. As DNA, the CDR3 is TGTGCTAGCAGTTCAGTGGTCGGGGGTACAGATACGCAGTATTTT. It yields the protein CASSSVVGGTDTQYF.